The clone carrying this T cell receptor (beta chain) was found many times. CDR3 length: 11 residues. Deletions cut 4 bases from V and 0 bases from J, with 3 bases between. Germline CDR1 is SQVTM and CDR2 is ANQGSEA. The data belong to a study of T cells in Graves' hyperthyroidism and ophthalmopathy. It was RNA transcripts that yielded the amplified TCR beta CDR3 regions. An initial round of RT-PCR targeting the TCR CDR3 relied on the HTBI primer set. Each CDR3 protein is one row after TCRdb ran MiXCR on the multiplex PCR reads. In the table there are around 350,000 distinct CDR3 sequences, roughly 25% of which are singletons. Clinicians diagnosed patients from clinical symptoms, serum thyroxine and TRAb, thyroid ultrasound and orbital computed tomography.

The clonotype comes from a man between 45 and 60 years old with Graves' hyperthyroidism. The gene calls are TRBV29-1 and TRBJ1-1; D is unresolved. Sequencing input: blood. The CDR3: CSVGLNTEAFF. Written as DNA, the CDR3 is TGCAGCGTTGGTCTGAACACTGAAGCTTTCTTT. The variable domain in full, with the rest retrieved from reference TRBV29-1 and TRBJ1-1, is SAVISQKPSRDICQRGTSLTIQCQVDSQVTMMFWYRQQPGQSLTLIATANQGSEATYESGFVIDKFPISRPNLTFSTLTVSNMSPEDSSIYLCSVGLNTEAFFGQGTRLTVV.